Following are 18 T cell receptor beta chains from one sample sequenced in a study of T cell responses to AZD1222 COVID-19 vaccine. Only in-frame clones appear in the TCRdb table, and some are missing; sequencing was by immunoSEQ multiplex PCR. The sample includes about 82,000 clones, 87% of them seen just once. Specimen: peripheral blood, collected 28 days after the second AZD1222 dose. Source of these receptors: an adult who received the AZD1222 COVID-19 vaccine.

This sequence joins TRBV6-1 and TRBJ2-7, with no clear D. V gave up 0 bases and J gave up 1 base, with 7 bases separating them. Germline CDR1 reads MNHNS; CDR2 reads SASEGT. CDR3 length equals 14 residues. Here the CDR3 DNA reads TGTGCCAGCAGTGAAGCAGTCAGGTCCTACGAGCAGTACTTC. It yields the protein CASSEAVRSYEQYF.

This sequence joins TRBV14 and TRBJ1-1, with TRBD1 as a possible D gene (6 bases). Germline V gives CDR1 SGHDN, CDR2 FVKESK. Between the trimmed V and J ends, which lost 1 base and 1 base, there was a span of 10 bases. The CDR3 length is 15 residues. The CDR3 region is CASSQVRGQNTEAFF. CDR3 sequence (DNA): TGTGCCAGCAGCCAAGTTAGGGGACAGAACACTGAAGCTTTCTTT. The full variable domain, with the rest looked up from reference TRBV14 and TRBJ1-1, is EAGVTQFPSHSVIEKGQTVTLRCDPISGHDNLYWYRRVMGKEIKFLLHFVKESKQDESGMPNNRFLAERTGGTYSTLKVQPAELEDSGVYFCASSQVRGQNTEAFFGQGTRLTVV.

In this sample, this clone turned up once. CDR3 sequence (DNA): TGTGCCAGCAGCCACAGGGTTTCGGAGACCCAGTACTTC. Protein sequence: CASSHRVSETQYF. This chain links TRBV7-9 with TRBJ2-5; D might be TRBD1 (6 bases). V was clipped by 5 bases and J by 5 bases, with 12 bases between them. The length of the CDR3 is 13 residues. The germline CDR1 and CDR2 sequences are SEHNR and FQNEAQ (reference sequence).

The J gene is TRBJ1-5, the V gene TRBV28; D uncertain. V gave up 3 bases and J gave up 7 bases, with 7 bases separating them. This CDR3 spans 12 amino acids. CDR1 and CDR2 (germline): MDHEN, SYDVKM. In nucleotides, the CDR3 is TGTGCCAGCAGTTTGATGGGCCAGCCCCAGCATTTT. Its translation is CASSLMGQPQHF.

This clone has just one count. The gene calls are TRBV7-2 and TRBJ1-2, with no clear D. Trimming took 3 bases from V and 3 from J, leaving 11 bases between them. The CDR3 is made up of 14 amino acids. Germline V gene sequence: CDR1 SGHTA, CDR2 FQGNSA. As DNA, the CDR3 is TGTGCCAGCAGCTTCGCCAGGACCCACTATGGCTACACCTTC. Translation gives CASSFARTHYGYTF.

The rearrangement uses TRBV12-3 or TRBV12-4 and TRBJ1-4; D not certain. This CDR3 is built from 12 residues. Trimming stripped 3 bases from V and 8 bases from J, with 7 bases between. For the CDR3, the DNA is TGTGCCAGCAGTTTGTGGGAGGAAAAACTGTTTTTT. Translating gives CASSLWEEKLFF.

Concerning this clone: Sequence at one end of the junction differs from germline and may be a read error. The chain couples TRBV7-7 to TRBJ2-3, with 10 bases aligning to TRBD1. Germline CDR1 and CDR2: SSHAT and FNYEAQ (reference sequence). The CDR3 contains 15 residues. DNA for the CDR3: TGTGCTAGCAGCTTAGGGACAGGGGTAACAGATACGCAGTATTTT. The encoded protein is CASSLGTGVTDTQYF.

This chain's CDR3 is CASSLVWTSGGLSTDTQYF. CDR3 bases: TGTGCCAGCAGCTTAGTGTGGACTAGCGGGGGGCTTAGCACAGATACGCAGTATTTT. This chain joins TRBV11-2 and TRBJ2-3; TRBD2 aligns across 14 bases. This CDR3 is built from 19 residues. With 1 base clipped from V and 0 bases from J, the junction kept 6 bases outside the gene matches. Germline lookup yields CDR1 SGHAT and CDR2 FQNNGV.

This clone was picked up one time. This chain links TRBV30 with TRBJ1-2; 10 bases fit TRBD1. This CDR3 spans 16 amino acids. The germline V gene encodes CDR1 GTSNPN and CDR2 SVGIG (reference sequence). The V gene end was trimmed by 5 bases and the J gene end by 0 bases; junction bases not matched to a gene: 9. This CDR3 is CAWDGTGVPANYGYTF. The CDR3 DNA is TGTGCCTGGGACGGGACAGGGGTCCCAGCTAACTATGGCTACACCTTC.

This clone has only one observation. The rearrangement joins TRBV6-5 to TRBJ1-1; tentatively, D is TRBD1 (5 bases). The germline gives CDR1 MNHEY, CDR2 SVGAGI. This CDR3 contains 14 residues. V was cut by 0 bases and J by 2 bases, with 7 bases left in between. In DNA form, the CDR3 reads TGTGCCAGCAGTTACTCGGACATTAACACTGAAGCTTTCTTT. This encodes CASSYSDINTEAFF.

This sequence joins TRBV29-1 and TRBJ2-7; D unclear. Germline V gene data show CDR1 as SQVTM and CDR2 as ANQGSEA. The CDR3 is 13 residues long. Trimming cost V 6 bases and J 5 bases, with 17 bases left between them. The CDR3 sequence: CSVIRPADHEQYF. Here the CDR3 DNA reads TGCAGCGTAATACGCCCGGCTGACCACGAGCAGTACTTC.

The chain links TRBV28 to TRBJ1-6; 8 bases are shared with TRBD1. CDR3 length: 15 amino acids. J lost 8 bases, V lost 5 bases, and 8 bases had no gene match. Germline V lookup: CDR1 MDHEN, CDR2 SYDVKM. In nucleotides, the CDR3 is TGTGCCAGCAGTCTACGACAGGGGAAGGATTCACCCCTCCACTTT. Its translation is CASSLRQGKDSPLHF.

The chain couples TRBV7-9 to TRBJ1-2, with a possible D match to TRBD1 (5 bases). The CDR3 has 13 residues. V was cut by 5 bases and J by 4 bases, with 11 bases left in between. CDR1 and CDR2 from the germline V gene are SEHNR and FQNEAQ (reference sequence). The CDR3 DNA follows: TGTGCCAGCAGCGCCGCGGGGCCCTATGGCTACACCTTC. Amino acid sequence: CASSAAGPYGYTF.

This chain joins TRBV5-6 and TRBJ1-1; D is ambiguous. The germline V and J ends were trimmed by 5 bases and 1 base, with 15 bases remaining between them. The CDR3 sequence is 15 residues long. The V gene's germline CDR1 is SGHDT and CDR2 YYEEEE. DNA of the CDR3: TGTGCCAGCAGTCAATCCCCGGATTCGAACACTGAAGCTTTCTTT. Residues: CASSQSPDSNTEAFF.

The V gene is TRBV25-1, the J gene TRBJ2-5, with D perhaps TRBD1 (6 bases). The V gene lost 6 bases and the J gene lost 5 bases, with 13 bases spanning the gap. The CDR3 length is 13 residues. CDR1 MGHDK and CDR2 SYGVNS come from the germline V gene. The CDR3 sequence is CASSPGARETQYF. CDR3 DNA sequence: TGTGCCAGCAGCCCAGGGGCGCGCGAGACCCAGTACTTC.

The genes are TRBV18 and TRBJ2-2; perhaps TRBD2 as D (6 bases). Germline V lookup: CDR1 KGHSH, CDR2 LQKENI. With 2 bases removed from V and 4 bases from J, the gap between germline ends came to 11 bases. The CDR3 is 15 residues long. CDR3 DNA sequence: TGTGCCAGCTCACCATCCCAGGGAGGCACCGGGGAGCTGTTTTTT. Its protein is CASSPSQGGTGELFF.

The chain employs TRBV29-1 and TRBJ1-1; D is uncertain. CDR1 SQVTM and CDR2 ANQGSEA come from the germline V gene. V gave up 4 bases and J gave up 8 bases, with 8 bases separating them. CDR3 length equals 10 residues. The CDR3 loop is CSVVVGEAFF. The CDR3 nucleotides read TGCAGCGTTGTAGTCGGGGAAGCTTTCTTT.

The J gene is TRBJ1-4, the V gene TRBV2; D gene uncertain. The CDR3 sequence is 12 residues long. The V gene's germline CDR1 is SNHLY and CDR2 FYNNEI. With 3 bases removed from V and 7 bases from J, the gap between germline ends came to 6 bases. CDR3 residues: CASSDRLEKLFF. The CDR3 DNA reads as TGTGCCAGCAGTGACAGGCTTGAAAAACTGTTTTTT.